The 24 T cell receptor beta chains below all came from one sample that was sequenced in a study of a mutant IDH1 vaccine in newly diagnosed glioma. No antigen has been identified for these receptors. Noted time point: week 23, last vaccination. Alongside topical imiquimod, each dose of vaccine comprised 300 ug of mutant IDH1 20-mer peptide. TCRdb's copy holds only in-frame clones and misses some; the assay was immunoSEQ multiplex PCR. In the table there are under 70,000 clones, 84% of which are singletons. Source: PBMCs, taken from a glioma patient whose treatment included an IDH1 peptide vaccine. The source is a man younger than 35 with glioma.

The V gene is TRBV19, the J gene TRBJ1-6; tentatively, D is TRBD1 (6 bases). The V end lost 3 bases, the J end lost 4 bases, and 13 bases lay between the germline ends. Germline CDR1 LNHDA, CDR2 SQIVND (reference sequence). This CDR3 spans 16 amino acids. Here the CDR3 reads CASSIGNRAYNSPLHF. Here the CDR3 DNA reads TGTGCCAGTAGTATCGGTAACAGGGCGTATAATTCACCCCTCCACTTT.

This clone was observed a single time. V usage is TRBV2 and J usage is TRBJ2-3; D may correspond to TRBD1 or TRBD2 (5 bases each). The CDR3 is 15 amino acids. Germline V gene sequence: CDR1 SNHLY, CDR2 FYNNEI. Trimming took off 6 bases at V and 8 bases at J, with 21 bases between the two ends. CDR3 nucleotide sequence: TGTGCCAGCAGCTCCCCCTCGGGGCCTGCGGGTACGCAGTATTTT. Amino acids: CASSSPSGPAGTQYF.

The CDR3 here is CASSQWAPTYEQYF. The CDR3 nucleotides read TGCGCCAGCAGCCAGTGGGCGCCAACCTACGAGCAGTACTTC. V is TRBV4-1 and J is TRBJ2-7; unclear D gene. Trimming took 3 bases from V and 2 from J, leaving 11 bases between them. CDR3 length: 14 amino acids. Per germline, CDR1 MGHRA and CDR2 YSYEKL.

The V call is TRBV2, the J call TRBJ1-1; D unresolved. Trimming removed 7 bases at V and 1 base at J, with 13 bases between. Germline values: CDR1 SNHLY, CDR2 FYNNEI. The length of the CDR3 is 14 residues. The CDR3 DNA reads as TGTGCCAGCATTACAAATACAGCGAACACTGAAGCTTTCTTT. Translated: CASITNTANTEAFF.

The rearrangement uses TRBV19 and TRBJ1-1; D remains ambiguous. The CDR3 sequence is 13 residues long. Germline V gene data show CDR1 as LNHDA and CDR2 as SQIVND (reference sequence). Trimming left V 6 bases short and J 2 bases short, with 10 bases between. The CDR3 sequence is CASSFTSNTEAFF. CDR3 coding DNA: TGTGCCAGTAGCTTTACAAGTAACACTGAAGCTTTCTTT.

The chain has TRBV25-1 and TRBJ2-7, with 8 bases lining up with TRBD2. The trim removed 4 bases at V and 6 bases at J, leaving 14 bases unmatched. The CDR3 totals 16 residues. Germline V gene sequence: CDR1 MGHDK, CDR2 SYGVNS. Here the CDR3 DNA reads TGTGCCAGCAGTGCCCCTGTAGGCGGGGGGACGGTCGAGCAGTACTTC. As protein: CASSAPVGGGTVEQYF.

This clone was seen a handful of times. This chain links TRBV30 with TRBJ1-5; the match to TRBD1 covers 8 bases. CDR3 length equals 14 residues. The V segment lost 0 bases and the J segment 5 bases; nucleotides outside the gene matches: 3. Germline V gives CDR1 GTSNPN, CDR2 SVGIG (reference sequence). CDR3 DNA: TGTGCCTGGAGTGTTGGACAGGGTGATCAGCCCCAGCATTTT. Translating it yields CAWSVGQGDQPQHF. Full variable domain (missing parts from reference TRBV30 and TRBJ1-5): SQTIHQWPATLVQPVGSPLSLECTVEGTSNPNLYWYRQAAGRGLQLLFYSVGIGQISSEVPQNLSASRPQDRQFILSSKKLLLSDSGFYLCAWSVGQGDQPQHFGDGTRLSIL.

The chain is built from TRBV11-2 and TRBJ1-1; D remains unclear. V was shortened by 5 bases and J by 2 bases, with 9 bases between the two germline ends. Germline CDR1 and CDR2: SGHAT and FQNNGV. The CDR3 covers 13 residues. In DNA, the CDR3 is TGTGCCAGCAGCCACCGGGGAAACACTGAAGCTTTCTTT. This sequence encodes CASSHRGNTEAFF.

This clone was seen more than once but under ten times. V is TRBV30 and J is TRBJ1-1, with no clear D. Germline CDR1 is GTSNPN and CDR2 is SVGIG (reference sequence). This CDR3 comprises 14 residues. V was cut by 0 bases and J by 1 base, with 9 bases left in between. Here the CDR3 DNA reads TGTGCCTGGAGTGTTCACAACCCGAACACTGAAGCTTTCTTT. This encodes CAWSVHNPNTEAFF.

This chain joins TRBV5-5 and TRBJ2-5; TRBD1 aligns across 8 bases. CDR3 size: 15 residues. After removal of 4 bases from V and 5 bases from J, the junction contained 10 bases not matched to a gene. The germline V gene has CDR1 SGHKS and CDR2 YYEKEE (reference sequence). The CDR3 DNA reads as TGTGCCAGCAGCCGACCCCAGGGGGCAGGGGAGACCCAGTACTTC. Translating it yields CASSRPQGAGETQYF.

The genes are TRBV2 and TRBJ1-5; 9 bases are shared with TRBD1. The CDR3 contains 14 residues. Germline V lookup: CDR1 SNHLY, CDR2 FYNNEI. V was pared by 8 bases and J by 4 bases, with 6 bases of the junction left unmatched. CDR3 sequence (DNA): TGTGCCAGCGGTGGACAGGGGATTAATCAGCCCCAGCATTTT. Translating it yields CASGGQGINQPQHF.

The CDR3: CASSIPAGPHTEAFF. The CDR3 coding sequence is TGTGCCAGTAGTATTCCGGCAGGGCCCCACACTGAAGCTTTCTTT. The J gene is TRBJ1-1, the V gene TRBV19, with D tentatively TRBD1 (5 bases). CDR3 length equals 15 residues. Germline V CDR1 and CDR2: LNHDA, SQIVND (reference sequence). Deletions cut 3 bases from V and 3 bases from J, with 14 bases between. Combining the CDR3 with reference TRBV19 and TRBJ1-1 gives the whole variable domain DGGITQSPKYLFRKEGQNVTLSCEQNLNHDAMYWYRQDPGQGLRLIYYSQIVNDFQKGDIAEGYSVSREKKESFPLTVTSAQKNPTAFYLCASSIPAGPHTEAFFGQGTRLTVV.

The V call is TRBV27, the J call TRBJ1-5, with D hard to call. The CDR3 covers 17 residues. Trimming left V 2 bases short and J 2 bases short, with 16 bases between. The germline V gene encodes CDR1 MNHEY and CDR2 SMNVEV (reference sequence). The CDR3 bases are TGTGCCAGCAGTTTAGAAGGCCTCCCCGAGGGCAATCAGCCCCAGCATTTT. Amino acids: CASSLEGLPEGNQPQHF.

The J gene is TRBJ2-7, the V gene TRBV4-3; D remains ambiguous. This CDR3 contains 15 residues. Germline V gives CDR1 LGHNA, CDR2 YSLEER. V was trimmed by 1 base and J by 1 base, leaving 11 bases between them. DNA of the CDR3: TGCGCCAGCAGCCAAGGCCGGCGGTATTCCTACGAGCAGTACTTC. Its translation: CASSQGRRYSYEQYF.

J is TRBJ2-5 and V is TRBV7-9; D not certain. V lost 1 base, J lost 6 bases, and 12 bases lay in between. There are 14 residues in the CDR3. The V gene's germline CDR1 is SEHNR and CDR2 FQNEAQ (reference sequence). CDR3 loop: CASSLGPPDQTQYF. The DNA of the CDR3 is TGTGCCAGCAGCTTAGGGCCTCCAGATCAGACCCAGTACTTC.

This clone was seen once. This chain uses TRBV4-2 with TRBJ2-3, with TRBD2 identical over 10 bases. Losses at the gene ends were 0 bases for V and 2 bases for J; bases not matched to a gene: 17. The CDR3 extends over 21 amino acids. The germline CDR1 and CDR2 sequences are LGHNA and YNFKEQ. The chain's CDR3 is CASSQDAAGGGLAGVTDTQYF. CDR3 in DNA: TGTGCCAGCAGCCAAGATGCGGCAGGGGGAGGGCTAGCGGGAGTCACAGATACGCAGTATTTT.

CDR3 nucleotides: TGTGCCTGGAGTGTGGGAAGGGCCCCTGGAAACACCATATATTTT. Its translation is CAWSVGRAPGNTIYF. The rearrangement uses TRBV30 and TRBJ1-3; D is unclear. With 0 bases removed from V and 2 bases from J, the gap between germline ends came to 11 bases. Per germline, CDR1 GTSNPN and CDR2 SVGIG (reference sequence). CDR3 length: 15 amino acids.

This rearrangement joins TRBV27 to TRBJ1-5, with D hard to call. V was shortened by 0 bases and J by 1 base, with 10 bases between the two germline ends. Germline lookup yields CDR1 MNHEY and CDR2 SMNVEV (reference sequence). This CDR3 is 16 amino acids long. Written as DNA, the CDR3 is TGTGCCAGCAGTTTATCATATGGAGGCAGCAATCAGCCCCAGCATTTT. Its translation is CASSLSYGGSNQPQHF.

This clone showed up just a few times. This sequence joins TRBV6-5 and TRBJ1-2, with D possibly TRBD1 on 5 matching bases. From germline, CDR1 is MNHEY and CDR2 SVGAGI. V was shortened by 2 bases and J by 2 bases, with 12 bases between the two germline ends. This CDR3 is built from 15 residues. The CDR3 coding sequence is TGTGCCAGCAGTTACCGCACAGGATCCAACTATGGCTACACCTTC. Residues: CASSYRTGSNYGYTF.

CDR3 sequence reads: CASSLLGANTGELFF. The CDR3 nucleotides are TGTGCCAGCAGCCTTCTTGGGGCGAACACCGGGGAGCTGTTTTTT. V usage is TRBV11-3 and J usage is TRBJ2-2; D gene uncertain. The ends were cut back, 5 bases at V and 0 bases at J, with 10 bases in the middle. This CDR3 region has 15 residues. CDR1 SGHNT and CDR2 YENEEA come from the germline V gene.

The chain has TRBV30 and TRBJ1-5; tentative D call: TRBD1 (5 bases). There are 13 residues in the CDR3. Germline V gene sequence: CDR1 GTSNPN, CDR2 SVGIG (reference sequence). V was cut by 1 base and J by 5 bases, with 9 bases left in between. CDR3 region: CAWSAGFDQPQHF. The DNA for the CDR3 is TGTGCCTGGAGTGCAGGGTTCGATCAGCCCCAGCATTTT. Full variable domain (rest looked up from reference TRBV30 and TRBJ1-5): SQTIHQWPATLVQPVGSPLSLECTVEGTSNPNLYWYRQAAGRGLQLLFYSVGIGQISSEVPQNLSASRPQDRQFILSSKKLLLSDSGFYLCAWSAGFDQPQHFGDGTRLSIL.

This clone appeared once. The genes are TRBV4-3 and TRBJ1-1, with D unclear. Trimming removed 0 bases at V and 1 base at J, with 9 bases between. CDR3 size: 15 residues. Germline CDR1 LGHNA, CDR2 YSLEER. CDR3 nucleotides: TGCGCCAGCAGCCAAGAATCACGCCGGAACACTGAAGCTTTCTTT. Translation: CASSQESRRNTEAFF.

V is TRBV11-1 and J is TRBJ2-7; the D gene could be TRBD1 or TRBD2 (5 bases each). The germline gives CDR1 SGHAT, CDR2 FQDESV (reference sequence). Trimming stripped 2 bases from V and 2 bases from J, with 25 bases between. The CDR3 is made up of 19 amino acids. CDR3 in amino acids: CASSLKRRVEGRVTYEQYF. CDR3 bases: TGTGCCAGCAGCTTAAAGCGCCGAGTCGAGGGGCGGGTCACCTACGAGCAGTACTTC.

The J gene is TRBJ2-7, the V gene TRBV4-3; D possibly uses TRBD1 or TRBD2 (5 bases each). Per germline, CDR1 LGHNA and CDR2 YSLEER. Trimming took off 0 bases at V and 3 bases at J, with 15 bases between the two ends. The CDR3 is made up of 16 amino acids. In nucleotides, the CDR3 is TGCGCCAGCAGCCAAGAAAGCGGCAGGGCGATCTACGAGCAGTACTTC. Amino acid sequence: CASSQESGRAIYEQYF.